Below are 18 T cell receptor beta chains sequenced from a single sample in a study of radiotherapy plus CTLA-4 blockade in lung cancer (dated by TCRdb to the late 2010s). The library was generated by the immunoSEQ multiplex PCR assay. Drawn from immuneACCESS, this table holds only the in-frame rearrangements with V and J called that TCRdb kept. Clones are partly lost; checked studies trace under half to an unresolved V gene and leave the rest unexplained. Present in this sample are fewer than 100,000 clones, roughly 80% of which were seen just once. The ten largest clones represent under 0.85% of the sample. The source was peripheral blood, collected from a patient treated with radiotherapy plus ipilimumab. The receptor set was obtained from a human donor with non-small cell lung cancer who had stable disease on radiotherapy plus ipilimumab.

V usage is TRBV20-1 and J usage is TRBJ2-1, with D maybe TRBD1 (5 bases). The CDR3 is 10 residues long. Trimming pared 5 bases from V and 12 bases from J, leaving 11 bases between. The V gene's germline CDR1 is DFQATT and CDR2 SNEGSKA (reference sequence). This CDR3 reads CSAYQGRQFF. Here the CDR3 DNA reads TGCAGTGCTTATCAGGGCCGGCAGTTCTTC.

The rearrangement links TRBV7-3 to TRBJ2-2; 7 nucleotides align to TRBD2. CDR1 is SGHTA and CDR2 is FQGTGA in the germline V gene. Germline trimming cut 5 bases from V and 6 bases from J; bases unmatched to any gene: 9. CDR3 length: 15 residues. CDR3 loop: CASSPWGGSPGELFF. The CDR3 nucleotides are TGTGCCAGCAGCCCCTGGGGGGGGTCCCCCGGGGAGCTGTTTTTT. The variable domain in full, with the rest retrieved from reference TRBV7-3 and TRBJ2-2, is GAGVSQTPSNKVTEKGKYVELRCDPISGHTALYWYRQSLGQGPEFLIYFQGTGAADDSGLPNDRFFAVRPEGSVSTLKIQRTERGDSAVYLCASSPWGGSPGELFFGEGSRLTVL.

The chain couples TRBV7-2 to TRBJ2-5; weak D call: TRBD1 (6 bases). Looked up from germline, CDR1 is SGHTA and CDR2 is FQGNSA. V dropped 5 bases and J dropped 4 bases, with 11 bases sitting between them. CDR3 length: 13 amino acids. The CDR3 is CASSVQGLETQYF. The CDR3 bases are TGTGCCAGCAGCGTTCAGGGGTTAGAGACCCAGTACTTC. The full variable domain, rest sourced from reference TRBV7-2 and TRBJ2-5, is GAGVSQSPSNKVTEKGKDVELRCDPISGHTALYWYRQSLGQGLEFLIYFQGNSAPDKSGLPSDRFSAERTGGSVSTLTIQRTQQEDSAVYLCASSVQGLETQYFGPGTRLLVL.

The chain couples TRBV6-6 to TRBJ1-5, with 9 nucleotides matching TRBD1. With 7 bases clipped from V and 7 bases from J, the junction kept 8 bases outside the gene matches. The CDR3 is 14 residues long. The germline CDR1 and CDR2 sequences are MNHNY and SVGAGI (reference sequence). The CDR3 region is CASTRTGEEQPQHF. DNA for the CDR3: TGTGCCAGCACTAGGACAGGGGAGGAGCAGCCCCAGCATTTT.

The CDR3 nucleotides read TGTGCCAGCAGCCCACTTGCCACTGAAGCTTTCTTT. Protein: CASSPLATEAFF. The chain combines TRBV11-2 with TRBJ1-1; D gene uncertain. CDR1 SGHAT and CDR2 FQNNGV come from the germline V gene. The CDR3 loop spans 12 amino acids. V shed 5 bases and J shed 4 bases, with 8 bases lying between them. Variable domain in full (rest from reference TRBV11-2 and TRBJ1-1): EAGVAQSPRYKIIEKRQSVAFWCNPISGHATLYWYQQILGQGPKLLIQFQNNGVVDDSQLPKDRFSAERLKGVDSTLKIQPAKLEDSAVYLCASSPLATEAFFGQGTRLTVV.

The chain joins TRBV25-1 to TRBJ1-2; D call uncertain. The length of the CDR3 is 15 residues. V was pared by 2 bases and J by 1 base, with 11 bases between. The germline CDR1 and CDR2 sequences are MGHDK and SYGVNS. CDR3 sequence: CASSEPGSFNYGYTF. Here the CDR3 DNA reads TGTGCCAGCAGTGAACCTGGGTCATTTAACTATGGCTACACCTTC.

CDR3 residues: CSVAGQGAATEAFF. The CDR3, as DNA: TGCAGCGTGGCTGGCCAGGGGGCTGCCACTGAAGCTTTCTTT. The rearrangement links TRBV29-1 to TRBJ1-1; 8 bases are shared with TRBD1. There are 14 residues in the CDR3. The germline CDR1 and CDR2 sequences are SQVTM and ANQGSEA. Trimming at V came to 6 bases and at J to 4 bases, leaving 10 bases not matched to a gene.

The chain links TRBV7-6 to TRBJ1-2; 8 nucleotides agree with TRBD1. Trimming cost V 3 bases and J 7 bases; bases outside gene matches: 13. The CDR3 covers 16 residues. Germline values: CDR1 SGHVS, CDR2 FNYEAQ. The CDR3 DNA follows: TGTGCCAGCAGCTTTAGCGCTTTACAGGGGGTGGCTGGCTACACCTTC. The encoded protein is CASSFSALQGVAGYTF.

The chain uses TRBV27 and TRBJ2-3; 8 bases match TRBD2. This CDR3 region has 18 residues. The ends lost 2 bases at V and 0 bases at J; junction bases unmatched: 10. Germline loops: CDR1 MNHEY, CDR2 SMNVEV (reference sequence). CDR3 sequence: CASSLVGTRLKSTDTQYF. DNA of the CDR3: TGTGCCAGCAGTTTAGTTGGGACTAGATTAAAGAGCACAGATACGCAGTATTTT.

CDR3 sequence: CARDQIGGQDTEAFF. The CDR3 DNA follows: TGTGCCAGGGACCAAATAGGGGGGCAGGACACTGAAGCTTTCTTT. This chain links TRBV19 with TRBJ1-1, with D maybe TRBD1 (6 bases). This CDR3 region has 15 residues. Per germline, CDR1 LNHDA and CDR2 SQIVND (reference sequence). V was clipped by 9 bases and J by 3 bases, with 20 bases between them. Combining the CDR3 with reference TRBV19 and TRBJ1-1 gives the whole variable domain DGGITQSPKYLFRKEGQNVTLSCEQNLNHDAMYWYRQDPGQGLRLIYYSQIVNDFQKGDIAEGYSVSREKKESFPLTVTSAQKNPTAFYLCARDQIGGQDTEAFFGQGTRLTVV.

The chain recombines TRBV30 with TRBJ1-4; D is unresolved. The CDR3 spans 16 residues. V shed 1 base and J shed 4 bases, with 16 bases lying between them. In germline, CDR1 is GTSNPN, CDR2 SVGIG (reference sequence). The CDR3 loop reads CAWSAEQDVFNEKLFF. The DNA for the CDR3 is TGTGCCTGGAGTGCGGAGCAAGACGTCTTTAATGAAAAACTGTTTTTT. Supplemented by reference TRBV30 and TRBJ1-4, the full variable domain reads SQTIHQWPATLVQPVGSPLSLECTVEGTSNPNLYWYRQAAGRGLQLLFYSVGIGQISSEVPQNLSASRPQDRQFILSSKKLLLSDSGFYLCAWSAEQDVFNEKLFFGSGTQLSVL.

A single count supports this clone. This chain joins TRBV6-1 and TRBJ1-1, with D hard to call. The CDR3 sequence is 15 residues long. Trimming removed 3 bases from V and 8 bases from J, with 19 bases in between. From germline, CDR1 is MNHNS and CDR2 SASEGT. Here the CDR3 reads CASSEWAELLTEAFF. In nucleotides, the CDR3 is TGTGCCAGCAGTGAGTGGGCCGAATTGTTAACCGAAGCTTTCTTT.

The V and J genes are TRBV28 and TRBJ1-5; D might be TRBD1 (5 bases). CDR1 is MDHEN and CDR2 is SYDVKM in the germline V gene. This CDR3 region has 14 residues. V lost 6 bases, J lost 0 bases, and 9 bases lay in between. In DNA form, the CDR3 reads TGTGCCAGCAGGGCAGACAGTAGCAATCAGCCCCAGCATTTT. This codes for CASRADSSNQPQHF.

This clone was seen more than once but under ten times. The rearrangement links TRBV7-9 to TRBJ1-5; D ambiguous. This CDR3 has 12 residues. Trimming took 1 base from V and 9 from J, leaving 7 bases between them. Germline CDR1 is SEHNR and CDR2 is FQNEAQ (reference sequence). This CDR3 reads CASSLDVGPQHF. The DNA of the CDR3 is TGTGCCAGCAGCTTAGACGTGGGGCCCCAGCATTTT.

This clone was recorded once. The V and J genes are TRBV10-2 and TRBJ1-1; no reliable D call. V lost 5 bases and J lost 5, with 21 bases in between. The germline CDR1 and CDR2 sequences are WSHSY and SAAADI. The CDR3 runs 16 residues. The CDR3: CASSWAGDLGKTEAFF. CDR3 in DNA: TGCGCCAGCAGTTGGGCAGGAGACTTGGGGAAAACTGAAGCTTTCTTT.

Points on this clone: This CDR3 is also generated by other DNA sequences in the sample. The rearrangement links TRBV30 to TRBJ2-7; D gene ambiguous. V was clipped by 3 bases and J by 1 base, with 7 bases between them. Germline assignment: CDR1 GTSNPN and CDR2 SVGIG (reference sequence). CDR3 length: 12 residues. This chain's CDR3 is CAWSVVSYEQYF. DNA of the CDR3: TGTGCCTGGAGCGTTGTGTCCTACGAGCAGTACTTC.

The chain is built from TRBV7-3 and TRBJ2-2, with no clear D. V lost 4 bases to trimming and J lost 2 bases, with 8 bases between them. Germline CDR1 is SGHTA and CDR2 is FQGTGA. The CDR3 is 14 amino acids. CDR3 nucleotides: TGTGCCAGCAGCTCGGCTCAAAACACCGGGGAGCTGTTTTTT. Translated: CASSSAQNTGELFF.

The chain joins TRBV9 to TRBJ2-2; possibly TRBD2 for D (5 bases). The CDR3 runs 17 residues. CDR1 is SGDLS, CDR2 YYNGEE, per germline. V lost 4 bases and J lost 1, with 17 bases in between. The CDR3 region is CASSPLTGIQNTGELFF. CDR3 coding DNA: TGTGCCAGCAGCCCATTAACCGGGATTCAGAACACCGGGGAGCTGTTTTTT.